These 10 T cell receptor beta chains were sequenced from one sample in a study of molecular identifiers for immune sequencing clone quantification. TCRdb analysed the PCR reads with MiXCR anew, one entry per CDR3 protein. The sample records about 86,000 distinct CDR3 sequences, nearly 25% being singletons. Sequenced material: naive CD8+ T cells from blood, with Jurkat cell RNA spiked in. Documented subset: FACS-sorted CD8+CD4-CCR7+CD45RA+ naive T cells. Receptor source: a human donor in good health. Some libraries in this study had Jurkat cell RNA spiked in.

V gene TRBV7-2 combines with J gene TRBJ1-5; the D is unclear. Germline V CDR1 and CDR2: SGHTA, FQGNSA. The V gene lost 5 bases and the J gene lost 0 bases, with 14 bases spanning the gap. This CDR3 is built from 16 residues. The CDR3 DNA follows: TGTGCCAGCAGCCCGTTGGCGGAGAATAGCAATCAGCCCCAGCATTTT. Amino acids: CASSPLAENSNQPQHF.

This clonotype was seen a few times. The chain employs TRBV4-1 and TRBJ2-3; tentative D call: TRBD2 (7 bases). The germline V gene encodes CDR1 MGHRA and CDR2 YSYEKL. The CDR3 consists of 17 residues. Trimming stripped 2 bases from V and 6 bases from J, with 21 bases between. The CDR3 loop is CASSQSIARGGSDTQYF. DNA of the CDR3: TGCGCCAGCAGCCAATCTATAGCGAGGGGGGGCAGCGATACGCAGTATTTT.

This clonotype was seen repeatedly, ten times or more. This chain links TRBV24-1 with TRBJ2-7; the D gene is possibly TRBD1 (5 bases). Per germline, CDR1 KGHDR and CDR2 SFDVKD. Between the trimmed V and J ends, which lost 4 bases and 7 bases, there was a span of 10 bases. The CDR3 totals 12 residues. The CDR3 protein is CATSDRVGEQYF. The CDR3 nucleotides are TGTGCCACCAGTGACAGGGTCGGTGAGCAGTACTTC.

This clonotype has only a few counts. The genes are TRBV7-6 and TRBJ1-1, with D maybe TRBD1 (6 bases). This CDR3 contains 15 residues. The germline gives CDR1 SGHVS, CDR2 FNYEAQ. V was cut by 5 bases and J by 1 base, with 14 bases left in between. This CDR3 reads CASSPRTVQNTEAFF. The CDR3 region has the DNA TGTGCCAGCAGCCCTCGGACAGTTCAGAACACTGAAGCTTTCTTT.

This clonotype appeared many times. The chain recombines TRBV20-1 with TRBJ2-2; maybe TRBD2 (6 bases). Germline values: CDR1 DFQATT, CDR2 SNEGSKA (reference sequence). This CDR3 has 13 residues. V lost 4 bases and J lost 2, with 8 bases in between. The CDR3 protein is CSAISGNTGELFF. In DNA, the CDR3 is TGCAGTGCTATTAGCGGAAACACCGGGGAGCTGTTTTTT.

The V gene is TRBV2, the J gene TRBJ1-1, with a possible D match to TRBD1 (6 bases). Germline assignment: CDR1 SNHLY and CDR2 FYNNEI. The CDR3 runs to 13 residues. Trimming stripped 10 bases from V and 1 base from J, with 13 bases between. CDR3 sequence (DNA): TGTGCCACCCCCGGGACAACGAACACTGAAGCTTTCTTT. Translation: CATPGTTNTEAFF.

The chain carries TRBV10-3 and TRBJ2-7, with no clear D. V shed 6 bases and J shed 0 bases, with 15 bases lying between them. The CDR3 spans 15 residues. Germline-derived CDR1 and CDR2 are ENHRY and SYGVKD. The DNA for the CDR3 is TGTGCCATCAGCCGAGAAGAAGGGTCCTCCTACGAGCAGTACTTC. Encoded protein: CAISREEGSSYEQYF.

This sequence joins TRBV12-3 or TRBV12-4 and TRBJ2-7; D is possibly TRBD1 or TRBD2 (5 bases each). Trimming left V 5 bases short and J 6 bases short, with 14 bases between. This CDR3 has 13 amino acids. Written as DNA, the CDR3 is TGTGCCAGCAGTCAAGGGACCGGCCGCGAGCAGTACTTC. Protein: CASSQGTGREQYF.

The genes are TRBV6-6 and TRBJ2-7; TRBD1 is a possible D gene (5 bases). The CDR3 spans 12 residues. The V end was cut by 7 bases, the J end by 4 bases, with 11 bases between. The germline gives CDR1 MNHNY, CDR2 SVGAGI (reference sequence). The CDR3 coding sequence is TGTGCCAGCACCCCCGACAGTTACGAGCAGTACTTC. Protein product: CASTPDSYEQYF.

As regards this clonotype: This may stem from a read error, because a much larger clone lies one nucleotide away. Since the CDR3 does not end with the conserved phenylalanine or tryptophan, this likely comes from a read error. The rearrangement uses TRBV13 and TRBJ2-3; TRBD1 matches at 8 bases. The CDR3 is made up of 15 amino acids. The germline CDR1 and CDR2 sequences are PRHDT and FYEKMQ (reference sequence). Trimming at V came to 1 base and at J to 3 bases, leaving 3 bases not matched to a gene. The CDR3, as DNA: TGTGCCAGCAGCTTAGCGCAGGGGGCGACAGATACGCAGTATCTT. Its translation is CASSLAQGATDTQYL.